This passage covers 17 T cell receptor beta chains from one sample sequenced in a study of blood T cells in healthy people across ages. A sample-barcoded 5' primer and a J-beta primer mix were used in a second PCR of roughly 6 to 11 cycles. TCRdb called the 5' RACE reads again in MiXCR, with one record for every CDR3 protein. The sample holds approximately 600,000 distinct CDR3 sequences; 45% to 65% are singletons and the top ten take more than 35%. Material: blood. These receptors all stem from a man in his 60s in good health.

V is TRBV7-8 and J is TRBJ2-3; 7 nucleotides match TRBD2. The junction had 12 bases not matched to a gene; V was cut back by 1 base and J by 2 bases. Per the germline V gene, CDR1 is SGHVS and CDR2 is FQNEAQ. This CDR3 is 18 amino acids long. The CDR3, as DNA: TGTGCCAGCAGCTTAGGCGCGTCATCCGGGGGGACCACAGATACGCAGTATTTT. Encoded protein: CASSLGASSGGTTDTQYF.

The chain has TRBV20-1 and TRBJ2-6; the D is unclear. V was cut by 6 bases and J by 0 bases, with 15 bases left in between. Germline lookup yields CDR1 DFQATT and CDR2 SNEGSKA (reference sequence). CDR3 size: 16 residues. The CDR3, as DNA: TGCAGTGCCCCAACCCCGGCAGGCTCTGGGGCCAACGTCCTGACTTTC. It is translated as CSAPTPAGSGANVLTF.

V gene TRBV7-2 combines with J gene TRBJ2-3; 7 bases are a match to TRBD2. CDR1 and CDR2 (germline): SGHTA, FQGNSA. This CDR3 has 15 amino acids. V was pared by 1 base and J by 2 bases, with 3 bases of the junction left unmatched. The CDR3 DNA follows: TGTGCCAGCAGCTTAGAAGGGACTAACACAGATACGCAGTATTTT. Its protein is CASSLEGTNTDTQYF.

This clonotype was detected once. The chain has TRBV20-1 and TRBJ2-7; tentative D call: TRBD2 (6 bases). There are 15 residues in the CDR3. Trimming shortened V by 0 bases and J by 10 bases, and 22 bases separated the two germline ends. Germline values: CDR1 DFQATT, CDR2 SNEGSKA (reference sequence). The DNA for the CDR3 is TGCAGTGCTAGAGATCTAGGGGTTGGCGGGGAAACCCAGTACTTC. Protein: CSARDLGVGGETQYF.

This sequence joins TRBV20-1 and TRBJ2-5; D gene uncertain. CDR1 and CDR2 (germline): DFQATT, SNEGSKA (reference sequence). The CDR3 has 14 residues. Between the trimmed V and J ends, which lost 1 base and 1 base, there was a span of 10 bases. The CDR3 coding sequence is TGCAGTGCTAGAGGCGGACGGATCCAAGAGACCCAGTACTTC. This gives the protein CSARGGRIQETQYF.

This clonotype turned up a few times. The rearrangement uses TRBV20-1 and TRBJ2-4; D may match TRBD1 or TRBD2 (5 bases each). Deletions cut 2 bases from V and 5 bases from J, with 10 bases between. The CDR3 sequence is 13 residues long. Germline V gene data show CDR1 as DFQATT and CDR2 as SNEGSKA (reference sequence). This chain's CDR3 is CSARPGTQNIQYF. CDR3 DNA: TGCAGTGCTAGACCAGGGACCCAAAACATTCAGTACTTC.

As regards this clonotype: A much bigger clone sits one base away, suggesting this may be a read error. V is TRBV6-4 and J is TRBJ2-5; 8 bases fit TRBD2. With 5 bases clipped from V and 11 bases from J, the junction kept 16 bases outside the gene matches. This CDR3 is built from 15 residues. Germline CDR1 is MRHNA and CDR2 is SNTAGT. Here the CDR3 DNA reads TGTGCCAGCAGTCCTACGGGGGGGCTCATAAATGAGCAGTACTTC. It is translated as CASSPTGGLINEQYF.

The sample holds one count of this clonotype. The rearrangement uses TRBV2 and TRBJ2-7; a possible D gene is TRBD1 (6 bases). The V and J ends lost 6 bases and 6 bases respectively, with 12 bases between them. CDR3 length equals 12 residues. CDR1 SNHLY and CDR2 FYNNEI come from the germline V gene. CDR3 in amino acids: CASRSQGSEQYF. The CDR3 DNA reads TGTGCCAGCAGGTCTCAGGGGAGCGAGCAGTACTTC.

The gene calls are TRBV3-1 and TRBJ2-5; D remains unclear. The CDR3 contains 14 residues. Germline V lookup: CDR1 LGHDT, CDR2 YNNKEL (reference sequence). V was clipped by 6 bases and J by 1 base, with 12 bases between them. The CDR3 loop is CASSPLAVQETQYF. The CDR3 nucleotides read TGTGCCAGCAGTCCCTTGGCGGTCCAAGAGACCCAGTACTTC.

The chain recombines TRBV29-1 with TRBJ2-5; 11 bases are shared with TRBD1. The CDR3 sequence is 16 residues long. V lost 1 base, J lost 1 base, and 5 bases stayed unmatched. Germline V CDR1 and CDR2: SQVTM, ANQGSEA. CDR3 bases: TGCAGCGTTGAAGCCTCCGGGACAGGGGGCCAAGAGACCCAGTACTTC. Its translation: CSVEASGTGGQETQYF.

The chain couples TRBV24-1 to TRBJ2-1, with D possibly called TRBD1 or TRBD2 (5 bases each). CDR3 length: 15 residues. V was trimmed by 4 bases and J by 7 bases, leaving 16 bases between them. CDR1 and CDR2 (germline): KGHDR, SFDVKD. CDR3 residues: CATSDRVVWGNEQFF. DNA for the CDR3: TGTGCCACCAGTGACCGCGTGGTTTGGGGGAATGAGCAGTTCTTC.

This clonotype was picked up one time. The gene calls are TRBV10-3 and TRBJ2-1; 7 bases are a match to TRBD1. J lost 4 bases, V lost 7 bases, and 13 bases had no gene match. Germline V gives CDR1 ENHRY, CDR2 SYGVKD. The CDR3 has 16 residues. The CDR3 spells CAITAEGTVGYNEQFF. The CDR3 region has the DNA TGTGCCATCACTGCCGAGGGGACAGTGGGGTACAATGAGCAGTTCTTC.

This clonotype was detected once. V gene TRBV20-1 combines with J gene TRBJ2-1, with TRBD2 identical over 12 bases. Gene TRBJ2-7 matches the end of the DNA better, so the J call may be wrong. The CDR3 is 18 amino acids. Germline CDR1 DFQATT, CDR2 SNEGSKA (reference sequence). The CDR3 DNA follows: TGCAGTGCTAGTGCTAGCGGGGGGGCAATGGGGTCCTACAATGAGCAGTACTTC. Protein sequence: CSASASGGAMGSYNEQYF.

This chain links TRBV6-1 with TRBJ2-2, with TRBD2 identical over 9 bases. V shed 6 bases and J 6 bases; nucleotides not matched to a gene: 11. The CDR3 is 16 residues long. The germline CDR1 and CDR2 sequences are MNHNS and SASEGT. The CDR3 loop is CASRAGGAPNSGELFF. CDR3 DNA: TGTGCCAGCAGGGCGGGGGGGGCCCCAAACTCCGGGGAGCTGTTTTTT.

V is TRBV5-1 and J is TRBJ1-4; D may be TRBD1 (5 bases). CDR3 length: 15 residues. Trimming cost V 3 bases and J 6 bases, with 15 bases left between them. Germline V gene sequence: CDR1 SGHRS, CDR2 YFSETQ. CDR3 sequence (DNA): TGCGCCAGCAGCTCCAGCGGGGCGGGAGATGAAAAACTGTTTTTT. As protein: CASSSSGAGDEKLFF.

The gene calls are TRBV20-1 and TRBJ1-5; TRBD1 matches at 7 bases. CDR1 is DFQATT, CDR2 SNEGSKA, per germline (reference sequence). This CDR3 has 15 residues. The V gene end was trimmed by 5 bases and the J gene end by 9 bases; junction bases not matched to a gene: 16. As DNA, the CDR3 is TGCAGTGCTGTTACCGGGACAGCCGCATTGGGGCCCCAGCATTTT. This sequence encodes CSAVTGTAALGPQHF.

This clonotype was detected ten times or more. The rearrangement links TRBV3-1 to TRBJ1-2; D is possibly TRBD1 (6 bases). V lost 5 bases and J 1 base, leaving 14 bases between the germline ends. There are 15 residues in the CDR3. Germline CDR1 LGHDT, CDR2 YNNKEL (reference sequence). CDR3 DNA: TGTGCCAGCAGCGGCCGGGACATCCTTAACTATGGCTACACCTTC. Its protein is CASSGRDILNYGYTF.